What follows is one T cell receptor (beta chain) and its context. The antigen is undetermined. This specimen belongs to a study of blood T cells in healthy people across ages. CDR3 length equals 16 residues. The germline gives CDR1 MDHEN, CDR2 SYDVKM. V lost 6 bases and J lost 0; bases outside the gene matches: 8. Study findings and constraints: Diversity was higher, and naive CD4+ cells more numerous, in long-lived donors than in aged donors.

The authors ran a second PCR of 7 to 11 cycles using a sample-barcoded 5' primer and a J-beta primer mix. TCRdb re-called the 5' RACE reads with MiXCR, one entry per CDR3 protein. Among about 1,400,000 distinct CDR3 sequences, around 42% were seen once, and the ten largest hold 6.5% to 10%. The sequenced material came from blood. The receptor was isolated from a woman aged 18-35 years in good health. The rearrangement joins TRBV28 to TRBJ2-1, with 7 nucleotides matching TRBD2. CDR3 in amino acids: CASSGLGSPSYNEQFF. As DNA, the CDR3 is TGTGCCAGCAGCGGACTAGGGTCCCCCTCCTACAATGAGCAGTTCTTC.